This T cell receptor (beta chain) was identified in a study of T cell repertoires in cytomegalovirus infection. Study summary: From public TCR beta signatures came an indication of both CMV infection and matching HLA type. Overall study findings and caveats: Clonotype analysis showed dominance of the ex vivo response by HLA-C-restricted CMV-specific TCR beta clonotypes. Adding up the frequency of public TCR beta families identified people who carried CMV plus the relevant HLA.

Ten or more counts support this clonotype. What it binds is not known. TCRdb passed the reads through MiXCR, listing each CDR3 protein once. The data hold around 130,000 distinct CDR3 sequences, with 7.5% to 9% observed a single time. Specimen: PBMCs. The clonotype originates from a human donor in good health (CMV status not recorded). Some clones in this sample may be carry-over from other donors' samples.

This chain's CDR3 is CSARDPSGESSYNEQFF. The CDR3 DNA follows: TGCAGTGCTAGAGATCCTAGCGGGGAAAGCTCCTACAATGAGCAGTTCTTC. This chain joins TRBV20-1 and TRBJ2-1, with TRBD2 matching 9 bases. V lost 0 bases and J lost 0; bases outside the gene matches: 6. Germline V gene lookup returns CDR1 DFQATT and CDR2 SNEGSKA (reference sequence). The CDR3 covers 17 residues.